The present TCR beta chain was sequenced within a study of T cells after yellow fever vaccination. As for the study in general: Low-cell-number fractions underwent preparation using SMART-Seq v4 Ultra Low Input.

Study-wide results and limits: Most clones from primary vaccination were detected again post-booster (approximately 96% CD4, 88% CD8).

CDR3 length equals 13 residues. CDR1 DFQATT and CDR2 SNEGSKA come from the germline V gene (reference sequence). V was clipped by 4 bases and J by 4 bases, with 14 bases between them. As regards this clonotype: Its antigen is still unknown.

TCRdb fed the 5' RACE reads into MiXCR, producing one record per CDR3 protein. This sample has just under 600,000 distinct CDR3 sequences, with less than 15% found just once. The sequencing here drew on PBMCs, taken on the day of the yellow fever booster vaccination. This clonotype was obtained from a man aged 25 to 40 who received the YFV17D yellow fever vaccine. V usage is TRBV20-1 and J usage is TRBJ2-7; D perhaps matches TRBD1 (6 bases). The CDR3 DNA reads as TGCAGTGCTAAAGGGGGAAATACTTACGAGCAGTACTTC. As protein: CSAKGGNTYEQYF.